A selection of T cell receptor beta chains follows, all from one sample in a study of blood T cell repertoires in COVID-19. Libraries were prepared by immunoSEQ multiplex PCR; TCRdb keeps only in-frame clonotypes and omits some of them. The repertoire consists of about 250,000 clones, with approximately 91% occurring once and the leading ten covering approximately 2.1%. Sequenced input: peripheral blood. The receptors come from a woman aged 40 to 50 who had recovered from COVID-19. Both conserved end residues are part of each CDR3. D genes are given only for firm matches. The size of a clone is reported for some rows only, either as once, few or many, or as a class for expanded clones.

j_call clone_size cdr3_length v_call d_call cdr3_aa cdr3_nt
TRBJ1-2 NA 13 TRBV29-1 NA CSVLGKGVYGYTF TGCAGCGTTCTAGGGAAGGGAGTCTATGGCTACACCTTC
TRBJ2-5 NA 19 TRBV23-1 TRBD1 CASSRRQGQGPSRQETQYF TGCGCCAGCAGCCGACGGCAGGGACAGGGTCCATCCCGACAAGAGACCCAGTACTTC
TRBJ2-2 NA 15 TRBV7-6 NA CASSLASLGGGELFF TGTGCCAGCAGCTTAGCTTCCCTCGGCGGCGGGGAGCTGTTTTTT
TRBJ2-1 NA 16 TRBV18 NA CASSLGGGSKYNEQFF TGTGCCAGCTCCCTTGGGGGCGGGAGTAAATACAATGAGCAGTTCTTC
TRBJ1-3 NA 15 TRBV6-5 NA CASRVAGVYGNTIYF TGTGCCAGCAGAGTGGCAGGGGTTTATGGAAACACCATATATTTT
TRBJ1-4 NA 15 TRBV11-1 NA CASSSHTGGNEKLFF TGTGCCAGCAGCTCTCATACCGGGGGGAATGAAAAACTGTTTTTT
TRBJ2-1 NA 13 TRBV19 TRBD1 CASSSGTGNKQFF TGTGCCAGTAGTAGTGGGACAGGGAACAAGCAGTTCTTC
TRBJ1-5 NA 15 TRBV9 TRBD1 CASSDTGGLEQPQHF TGTGCCAGCAGCGACACAGGGGGGCTTGAGCAGCCCCAGCATTTT
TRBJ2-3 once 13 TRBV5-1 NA CATGRTNTDTQYF TGCGCCACAGGCCGGACTAACACAGATACGCAGTATTTT
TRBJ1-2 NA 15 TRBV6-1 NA CASSDWGSGGYGYTF TGTGCCAGCAGTGATTGGGGGTCGGGGGGCTATGGCTACACCTTC
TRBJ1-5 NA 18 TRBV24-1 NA CATSDSLGRGSSNQPQHF TGTGCCACCAGTGATTCCTTGGGCAGGGGAAGTAGCAATCAGCCCCAGCATTTT
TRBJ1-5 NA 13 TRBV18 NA CASSPEGYQPQHF TGTGCCAGCTCACCAGAGGGTTATCAGCCCCAGCATTTT
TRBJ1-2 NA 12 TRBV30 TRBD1 CAWSLGTGGYTF TGTGCCTGGAGTCTCGGGACAGGTGGCTACACCTTC
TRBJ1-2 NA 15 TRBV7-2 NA CASSNQIASSYGYTF TGTGCCAGCAGCAACCAGATCGCTTCGTCCTATGGCTACACCTTC
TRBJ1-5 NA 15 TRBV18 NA CASSQSRAVNQPQHF TGTGCCAGCTCACAATCCAGGGCAGTTAATCAGCCCCAGCATTTT
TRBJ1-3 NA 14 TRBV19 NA CASSTWDTRDTIYF TGTGCCAGTAGTACATGGGACACCCGGGACACCATATATTTT
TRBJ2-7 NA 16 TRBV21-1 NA CASSRHSGTGAYEQYF TGTGCCAGCAGCCGTCATTCCGGGACAGGAGCCTACGAGCAGTACTTC
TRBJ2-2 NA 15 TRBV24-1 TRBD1 CATSDFWTGSGELFF TGTGCCACCAGTGATTTCTGGACAGGGAGCGGGGAGCTGTTTTTT
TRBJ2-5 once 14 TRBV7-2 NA CASSPPGLQETQYF TGTGCCAGCAGCCCTCCAGGACTCCAAGAGACCCAGTACTTC
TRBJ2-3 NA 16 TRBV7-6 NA CASSLNGGTRTDTQYF TGTGCCAGCAGCTTAAACGGGGGTACACGCACAGATACGCAGTATTTT
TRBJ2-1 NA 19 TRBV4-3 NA CASSQDYPLRWGRYNEQFF TGCGCCAGCAGCCAAGATTATCCCCTTCGGTGGGGCCGCTACAATGAGCAGTTCTTC
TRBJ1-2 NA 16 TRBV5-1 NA CASSLAGHPTYYGYTF TGCGCCAGCAGCTTGGCCGGACACCCAACTTACTATGGCTACACCTTC
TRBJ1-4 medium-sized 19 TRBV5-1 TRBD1 CASSFAIWDRGCTNEKLFF TGCGCCAGCAGCTTCGCTATTTGGGACAGGGGGTGTACTAATGAAAAACTGTTTTTT
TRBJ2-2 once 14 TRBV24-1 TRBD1 CATRATGGTGELFF TGTGCCACCAGAGCTACAGGGGGCACCGGGGAGCTGTTTTTT
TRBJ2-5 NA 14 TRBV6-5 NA CASTEGGLQETQYF TGTGCCAGCACCGAAGGGGGTCTTCAGGAGACCCAGTACTTC
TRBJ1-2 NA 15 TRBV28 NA CASCVAGPRAYGYTF TGTGCCAGCTGTGTGGCAGGCCCGAGGGCGTATGGCTACACCTTC
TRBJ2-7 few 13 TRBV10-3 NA CAISIADAYEQYF TGTGCCATCAGTATCGCGGATGCCTACGAGCAGTACTTC
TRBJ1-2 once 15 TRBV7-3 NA CASSPEGQRGYGYTF TGTGCCAGCAGCCCTGAGGGCCAAAGAGGCTATGGCTACACCTTC
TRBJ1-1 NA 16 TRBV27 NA CASRALGGSGNTEAFF TGTGCCAGCAGAGCCCTGGGAGGTTCAGGGAACACTGAAGCTTTCTTT
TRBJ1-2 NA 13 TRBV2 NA CASSPRTVYGYTF TGTGCCAGCAGCCCTAGGACAGTCTATGGCTACACCTTC
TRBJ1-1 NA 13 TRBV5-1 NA CASSLADSTEAFF TGCGCCAGCAGCTTGGCCGACTCCACTGAAGCTTTCTTT
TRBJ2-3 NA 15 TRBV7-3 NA CASSLTWTTTDTQYF TGTGCCAGCAGCTTAACGTGGACTACAACAGATACGCAGTATTTT
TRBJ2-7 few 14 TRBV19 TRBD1 CASSTGQVEGAQYF TGTGCCAGTAGTACGGGACAGGTAGAAGGAGCCCAGTACTTC
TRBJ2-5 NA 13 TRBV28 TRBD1 CASSRTGRETQYF TGTGCCAGCAGCCGGACAGGGAGAGAGACCCAGTACTTC
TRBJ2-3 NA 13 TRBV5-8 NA CASSLQLTDTQYF TGTGCCAGCAGCTTACAGCTCACAGATACGCAGTATTTT
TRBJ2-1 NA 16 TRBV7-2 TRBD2 CASSLVVAGGRNEQFF TGTGCCAGCAGCTTAGTGGTAGCGGGGGGGCGGAATGAGCAGTTCTTC
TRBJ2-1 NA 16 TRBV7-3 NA CASSLVVGGGHNEQFF TGTGCCAGCAGCTTAGTGGTGGGAGGGGGGCACAATGAGCAGTTCTTC
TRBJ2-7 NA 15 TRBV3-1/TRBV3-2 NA CASSQGNAHPYEQYF TGTGCCAGCAGCCAAGGTAACGCACACCCCTACGAGCAGTACTTC
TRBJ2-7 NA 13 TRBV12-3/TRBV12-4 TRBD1 CASGDRVPYEQYF TGTGCCAGCGGAGACAGGGTGCCCTACGAGCAGTACTTC
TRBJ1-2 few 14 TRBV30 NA CAWSVAGVNYGYTF TGTGCCTGGAGTGTAGCGGGAGTGAACTATGGCTACACCTTC
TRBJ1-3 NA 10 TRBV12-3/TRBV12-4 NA CAIPGNTIYF TGTGCCATCCCAGGAAACACCATATATTTT
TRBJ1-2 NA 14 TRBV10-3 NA CAISGDRKGYGYTF TGTGCCATCAGTGGAGACAGGAAAGGGTATGGCTACACCTTC
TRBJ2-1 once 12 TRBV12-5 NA CASGLGALVQFF TGTGCTAGTGGGCTGGGGGCGTTGGTGCAGTTCTTC
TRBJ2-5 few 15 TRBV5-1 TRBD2 CASSLAGGLGETQYF TGCGCCAGCAGCTTGGCGGGGGGTTTGGGGGAGACCCAGTACTTC
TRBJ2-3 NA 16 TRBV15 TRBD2 CATSRGTSGSTDTQYF TGTGCCACCAGCAGAGGGACTAGCGGGAGTACAGATACGCAGTATTTT
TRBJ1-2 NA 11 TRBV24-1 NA CATSNSYGYTF TGTGCCACCAGTAACAGCTATGGCTACACCTTC
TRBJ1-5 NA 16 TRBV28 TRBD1 CASSPGTGLVNQPQHF TGTGCCAGCAGCCCCGGGACAGGGCTCGTGAATCAGCCCCAGCATTTT
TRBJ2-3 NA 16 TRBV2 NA CASSEDLGSSTDTQYF TGTGCCAGCAGTGAAGATCTGGGCTCAAGCACAGATACGCAGTATTTT
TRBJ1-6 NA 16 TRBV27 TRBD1 CASSWKGAAYNSPLHF TGTGCCAGCAGTTGGAAGGGGGCAGCCTATAATTCACCCCTCCACTTT
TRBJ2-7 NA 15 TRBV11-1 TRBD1 CASSGRGQGVSEQYF TGTGCCAGCAGCGGAAGAGGACAGGGTGTTTCCGAGCAGTACTTC
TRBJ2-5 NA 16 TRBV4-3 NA CASSQIIGGRRETQYF TGCGCCAGCAGCCAGATTATCGGGGGGCGGCGAGAGACCCAGTACTTC
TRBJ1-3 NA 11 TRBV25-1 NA CASHSGNTIYF TGTGCCAGTCACTCTGGAAACACCATATATTTT
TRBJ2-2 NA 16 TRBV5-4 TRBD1 CASSWALTGDTGELFF TGTGCCAGCAGCTGGGCCCTTACAGGGGACACCGGGGAGCTGTTTTTT
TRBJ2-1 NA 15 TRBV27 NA CASSWGGGSYNEQFF TGTGCCAGCTCCTGGGGGGGCGGGTCCTACAATGAGCAGTTCTTC
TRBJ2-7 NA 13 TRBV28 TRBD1 CASPWDRGYEQYF TGTGCCAGCCCATGGGACAGGGGATACGAGCAGTACTTC